Included here is one T cell receptor beta chain sequence, with context. The CDR3 regions of TCR beta were amplified from RNA transcripts. The study used the HTBI primer set for a first-round RT-PCR of the TCR CDR3. Each CDR3 protein is one row after TCRdb ran MiXCR on the multiplex PCR reads. The sample lists roughly 500,000 distinct CDR3 sequences; 46% were seen once. This entry belongs to a study of T cells in Graves' hyperthyroidism and ophthalmopathy. This CDR3 has 17 amino acids. V was shortened by 3 bases and J by 4 bases, with 21 bases between the two germline ends. Germline V lookup: CDR1 SEHNR, CDR2 FQNEAQ (reference sequence).

Sequenced sample: peripheral blood or thyroid tissue (not recorded which). The J gene is TRBJ2-5, the V gene TRBV7-9, with a tentative D call TRBD2 (6 bases). This TCR was recovered from an adult woman with Graves' disease, either hyperthyroidism or ophthalmopathy (not recorded which). CDR3 DNA: TGTGCCAGCAGCTTCTCCGCGGGGCTGGCAGGGCGAGAGACCCAGTACTTC. Translation: CASSFSAGLAGRETQYF.